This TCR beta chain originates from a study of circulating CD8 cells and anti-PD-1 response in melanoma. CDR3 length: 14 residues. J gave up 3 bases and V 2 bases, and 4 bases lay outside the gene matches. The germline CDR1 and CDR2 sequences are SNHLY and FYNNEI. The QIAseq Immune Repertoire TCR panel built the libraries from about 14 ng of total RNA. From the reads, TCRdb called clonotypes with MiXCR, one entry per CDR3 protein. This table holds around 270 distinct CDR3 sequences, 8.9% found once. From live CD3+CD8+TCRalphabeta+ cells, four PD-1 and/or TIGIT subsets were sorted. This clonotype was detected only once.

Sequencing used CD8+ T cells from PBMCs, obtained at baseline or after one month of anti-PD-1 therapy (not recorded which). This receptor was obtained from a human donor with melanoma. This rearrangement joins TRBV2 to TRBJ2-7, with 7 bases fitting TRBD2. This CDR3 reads CASSESSGGYEQYF. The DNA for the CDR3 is TGTGCCAGCAGTGAAAGTTCGGGGGGCTACGAGCAGTACTTC. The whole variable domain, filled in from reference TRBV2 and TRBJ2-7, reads EPEVTQTPSHQVTQMGQEVILRCVPISNHLYFYWYRQILGQKVEFLVSFYNNEISEKSEIFDDQFSVERPDGSNFTLKIRSTKLEDSAMYFCASSESSGGYEQYFGPGTRLTVT.